The following is a T cell receptor beta chain sequence with its context. What it recognizes is unknown. This sample stems from a study of beta chain features in type 1 diabetes. Study overall: Comparable age, gender and cell yields were observed in patients relative to healthy donors.

Reverse transcribing all isolated RNA meant expressed TCRB transcripts were sequenced. It was found that naive, central memory and regulatory T cell samples averaged roughly 3.5 million reads. Assay used: immunoSEQ multiplex PCR; TCRdb lists only in-frame clones, some missing. The profile shows 200,000 to 250,000 clones, roughly 9.6% of them singletons. This CDR3 region has 11 residues. The V end was cut by 0 bases, the J end by 7 bases, with 4 bases between. The V gene's germline CDR1 is GTSNPN and CDR2 SVGIG (reference sequence). Study conclusions and caveats: Within patients, naive, central memory and Treg TCRB repertoires seemed more similar than within healthy donors.

The J gene is TRBJ2-1, the V gene TRBV30; no definite D call. Sequenced material: naive CD4+ T cells from blood. The receptor was derived from a woman aged 18-29 years in good health. The CDR3 protein is CAWSVVNEQFF. The CDR3 DNA reads as TGTGCCTGGAGTGTCGTAAATGAGCAGTTCTTC.